This T cell receptor beta chain was retrieved from a study of T cell responses to AZD1222 COVID-19 vaccine. CDR3 length: 14 amino acids. V lost 4 bases, J lost 1 base, and 2 bases stayed unmatched. Per the germline V gene, CDR1 is SGHRS and CDR2 is YFSETQ. Measured with immunoSEQ multiplex PCR; TCRdb has only the in-frame clones, and not every one. The repertoire includes about 130,000 clones, around nine tenths of them detected once, and more than 5.5% sits in the top ten. Whole-study findings and limits: Just a handful of AZD1222 recipients were seropositive at baseline. Following two doses of AZD1222, Spike-specific TCR breadth and depth rose.

This clone has just one count. What it recognizes is unknown. The chain recombines TRBV5-1 with TRBJ2-3, with TRBD1 matching over 8 bases. The TCR was taken from an adult in good health. This specimen consisted of peripheral blood, obtained on day 0 of AZD1222 vaccination. Written as DNA, the CDR3 is TGCGCCAGCAGCGTGGACAGGGGCACAGATACGCAGTATTTT. It translates to CASSVDRGTDTQYF. The complete variable domain, with remaining parts taken from reference TRBV5-1 and TRBJ2-3, reads KAGVTQTPRYLIKTRGQQVTLSCSPISGHRSVSWYQQTPGQGLQFLFEYFSETQRNKGNFPGRFSGRQFSNSRSEMNVSTLELGDSALYLCASSVDRGTDTQYFGPGTRLTVL.